This TCR beta chain was captured by sequencing in a study of CD8 T cells in ankylosing spondylitis. For TCR beta, libraries came from quantitative 5'-RACE with molecular barcodes. TCRdb re-analysed the 5' RACE reads in MiXCR, keeping a single row per CDR3 protein. The table records 300,000 to 400,000 distinct CDR3 sequences, over 12% of them present only once. This clonotype was picked up a small number of times. Antigen unknown. Notes on the study in general: Reactive arthritis synovial fluid and blood previously showed some of these motif variants. In peripheral blood, disease-linked CD8+ clones occurred at relatively low frequencies. It was reported that disease-linked clones were significantly enriched in matched ankylosing spondylitis synovial fluid.

The CDR3 covers 15 residues. Germline V gene sequence: CDR1 SGHRS, CDR2 YFSETQ. The V and J ends lost 2 bases and 1 base respectively, with 10 bases between them. Sequencing was carried out using blood, either unsorted or a sorted T cell fraction (not recorded which). This TCR was recovered from a male donor with ankylosing spondylitis or in good health (not recorded which). The chain couples TRBV5-1 to TRBJ1-3; D not resolved. CDR3 DNA: TGCGCCAGCAGCTTCTCCGGTCTTTCTGGAAACACCATATATTTT. Its translation: CASSFSGLSGNTIYF.